These 12 T cell receptor beta chains were sequenced from one sample in a study of vaccination and CD4 T cells after COVID-19. Treatment: approximately 9-day PBMC culture with coronavirus spike peptide pools or control peptides (ViraFEST assay). Their target antigens are unknown. Scientists ran DNA taken from cultured CD4+ T cells through the Oncomine TCR Beta short-read assay for sequencing. TCRdb recomputed calls from the PCR reads with MiXCR, one row per CDR3 protein. This repertoire shows about 20,000 distinct CDR3 sequences, approximately 48% found once; its top ten account for approximately 2.7%. This material consisted of CD4+ T cells from blood, cultured in vitro, taken after SARS-CoV-2 vaccination. All receptors derive from a human donor who had recovered from COVID-19.

The chain couples TRBV7-2 to TRBJ2-5; D is possibly TRBD1 (6 bases). The germline V gene encodes CDR1 SGHTA and CDR2 FQGNSA. The CDR3 runs 13 residues. Trimming pared 8 bases from V and 1 base from J, leaving 11 bases between. The CDR3 nucleotides are TGTGCCAGCGGAGGACAGACCCAAGAGACCCAGTACTTC. It translates to CASGGQTQETQYF.

This clonotype was detected only once. The J gene is TRBJ1-1, the V gene TRBV11-3; 8 bases fit TRBD1. Germline CDR1 SGHNT, CDR2 YENEEA. V was pared by 1 base and J by 1 base, with 5 bases of the junction left unmatched. CDR3 length: 16 residues. CDR3: CASSLVQGARNTEAFF. The CDR3 DNA reads TGTGCCAGCAGCTTAGTCCAGGGGGCGAGGAACACTGAAGCTTTCTTT. The full variable domain, its missing parts supplied by reference TRBV11-3 and TRBJ1-1, is EAGVVQSPRYKIIEKKQPVAFWCNPISGHNTLYWYLQNLGQGPELLIRYENEEAVDDSQLPKDRFSAERLKGVDSTLKIQPAELGDSAVYLCASSLVQGARNTEAFFGQGTRLTVV.

This chain joins TRBV27 and TRBJ2-7; 7 bases are a match to TRBD2. Germline lookup yields CDR1 MNHEY and CDR2 SMNVEV (reference sequence). The V gene end was trimmed by 5 bases and the J gene end by 5 bases; junction bases not matched to a gene: 9. The CDR3 totals 14 residues. The CDR3 nucleotides are TGTGCCAGCAGTCGCGGGGGTTGGTCCCACGAGCAGTACTTC. Residues: CASSRGGWSHEQYF.

This chain links TRBV19 with TRBJ1-2, with a tentative D call TRBD1 (6 bases). The CDR3 covers 14 residues. From germline, CDR1 is LNHDA and CDR2 SQIVND (reference sequence). The V end was cut by 1 base, the J end by 8 bases, with 14 bases between. CDR3 nucleotides: TGTGCCAGTAGTATAGCAGCGGGGGCGAAAGGCTACACCTTC. It specifies CASSIAAGAKGYTF.

This clonotype was seen only a few times. The chain joins TRBV19 to TRBJ1-1; D is possibly TRBD1 (5 bases). In germline, CDR1 is LNHDA, CDR2 SQIVND (reference sequence). CDR3 length equals 13 residues. Trimming left V 2 bases short and J 3 bases short, with 7 bases between. This chain's CDR3 is CASSISRDTEAFF. CDR3 bases: TGTGCCAGTAGTATATCCAGGGACACTGAAGCTTTCTTT.

V is TRBV6-5 and J is TRBJ1-5; D unclear. V dropped 0 bases and J dropped 1 base, with 10 bases sitting between them. Germline CDR1 and CDR2: MNHEY and SVGAGI. The CDR3 is made up of 16 amino acids. The CDR3 reads CASSYSWATSNQPQHF. DNA of the CDR3: TGTGCCAGCAGTTACTCCTGGGCCACGAGCAATCAGCCCCAGCATTTT.

The J gene is TRBJ1-5, the V gene TRBV6-2 or TRBV6-3, with a weak D call TRBD1 (5 bases). The CDR3 length is 14 residues. V shed 2 bases and J shed 3 bases, with 8 bases lying between them. Germline assignment: CDR1 MNHEY and CDR2 SVGEGT. CDR3 DNA sequence: TGTGCCAGCAGTTACGACAGCCTCAATCAGCCCCAGCATTTT. Translating gives CASSYDSLNQPQHF.

The genes are TRBV6-1 and TRBJ1-1; D is perhaps TRBD1 (5 bases). Germline lookup yields CDR1 MNHNS and CDR2 SASEGT. This CDR3 has 14 amino acids. The ends were cut back, 6 bases at V and 1 base at J, with 12 bases in the middle. CDR3 loop: CASRRRGANTEAFF. The CDR3 coding sequence is TGTGCCAGCAGACGGAGGGGTGCGAACACTGAAGCTTTCTTT.

The chain recombines TRBV19 with TRBJ2-7, with D perhaps TRBD1 (6 bases). The germline V gene encodes CDR1 LNHDA and CDR2 SQIVND (reference sequence). V dropped 6 bases and J dropped 3 bases, with 18 bases sitting between them. The CDR3 contains 15 residues. DNA of the CDR3: TGTGCCAGTAGCCCGAAACAAGGGGGAAGCTACGAGCAGTACTTC. It specifies CASSPKQGGSYEQYF.

The chain carries TRBV7-7 and TRBJ2-5; maybe TRBD1 (6 bases). With 5 bases removed from V and 4 bases from J, the gap between germline ends came to 14 bases. The CDR3 covers 14 residues. CDR1 is SSHAT and CDR2 is FNYEAQ in the germline V gene (reference sequence). The CDR3 bases are TGTGCCAGCAGCCGTACAGGGAATGGAGAGACCCAGTACTTC. Encoded protein: CASSRTGNGETQYF.

V is TRBV20-1 and J is TRBJ2-3, with 12 bases lining up with TRBD2. V dropped 5 bases and J dropped 0; count of bases not matched to a gene: 9. Germline V lookup: CDR1 DFQATT, CDR2 SNEGSKA (reference sequence). The CDR3 spans 17 residues. The CDR3 DNA is TGCAGTGCTTTTACTAGCGGGAGGACATCTAGCACAGATACGCAGTATTTT. Protein product: CSAFTSGRTSSTDTQYF.

This rearrangement joins TRBV11-2 to TRBJ1-2, with D maybe TRBD1 (5 bases). The CDR3 runs 16 residues. Trimming took 5 bases from V and 4 from J, leaving 20 bases between them. Germline V CDR1 and CDR2: SGHAT, FQNNGV. The CDR3 reads CASSPVKGRGGYGYTF. CDR3 bases: TGTGCCAGCAGCCCCGTCAAGGGACGGGGTGGCTATGGCTACACCTTC. The complete variable domain, with remaining parts taken from reference TRBV11-2 and TRBJ1-2, reads EAGVAQSPRYKIIEKRQSVAFWCNPISGHATLYWYQQILGQGPKLLIQFQNNGVVDDSQLPKDRFSAERLKGVDSTLKIQPAKLEDSAVYLCASSPVKGRGGYGYTFGSGTRLTVV.